This T cell receptor (beta chain) originates from a study of cytomegalovirus exposure and HLA in healthy donors. Looking at the study overall: Of around 400 genotyped donors, roughly 81% grouped in the Caucasian-associated ancestry cluster. Whole-study findings and limits: According to an earlier analysis, most TCR beta V segments yielded productive rearrangements about 87% or about 30% of the time. Reports described diagnosis of cytomegalovirus status by the classifier as highly specific and sensitive. In a later analysis, roughly 17,000 TCR beta sequences were associated with HLA alleles at 0.05 false discovery rate.

Per the germline V gene, CDR1 is LGHNA and CDR2 is YNFKEQ. The length of the CDR3 is 19 residues. Trimming at V came to 4 bases and at J to 1 base, leaving 16 bases not matched to a gene. A multiplex PCR was run with 60 Vbeta primers and 13 Jbeta primers. Libraries were prepared by immunoSEQ multiplex PCR; TCRdb keeps only in-frame clonotypes and omits some of them. The data hold 130,000 to 150,000 clones, with roughly 75% observed a single time. Comment on this clone: Its antigen remains unidentified.

The receptor was derived from a man aged 35 to 55 in good health and CMV-seropositive. This chain uses TRBV4-2 with TRBJ2-3, with 8 bases aligning to TRBD2. Sequenced: PBMCs. The CDR3 nucleotides are TGTGCCAGCAGCCGGACAGAAGGAATAGCGGGGAGCGGCACAGATACGCAGTATTTT. Amino acids: CASSRTEGIAGSGTDTQYF.